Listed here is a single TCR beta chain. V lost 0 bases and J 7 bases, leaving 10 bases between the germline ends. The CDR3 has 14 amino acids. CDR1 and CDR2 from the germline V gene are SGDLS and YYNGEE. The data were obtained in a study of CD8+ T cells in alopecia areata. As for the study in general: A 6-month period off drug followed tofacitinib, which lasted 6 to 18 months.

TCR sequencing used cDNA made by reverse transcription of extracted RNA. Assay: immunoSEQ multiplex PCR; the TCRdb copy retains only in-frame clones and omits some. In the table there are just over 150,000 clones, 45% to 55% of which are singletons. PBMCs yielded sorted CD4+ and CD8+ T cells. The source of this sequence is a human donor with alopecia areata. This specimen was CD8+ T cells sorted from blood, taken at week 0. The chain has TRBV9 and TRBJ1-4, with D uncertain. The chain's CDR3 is CASSVGRTGEKLFF. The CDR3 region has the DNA TGTGCCAGCAGCGTAGGCAGGACCGGTGAAAAACTGTTTTTT.